This T cell receptor (beta chain) was identified in a study of technical replicates of blood from a handful of donors (dated by TCRdb to about 2017). On this clone: It lacks a known antigen. Qualities for individual bases were not recorded, and no much larger clone is one base off.

V trim: 5 bases; J trim: 3 bases; unmatched bases: 9. The CDR1 and CDR2 encoded by the germline V gene are SGHVS and FNYEAQ. The cysteine opens and the phenylalanine closes a CDR3 of 15 amino acids. The DNA shown is the 45-base CDR3, in frame from base 1. Receptor libraries were prepared by the immunoSEQ multiplex PCR assay. The clones in this table, taken by TCRdb from immuneACCESS, are in-frame only. Not every clone is retained; where verified, under half of the shortfall comes from an unresolved V gene, and the cause of the rest is unknown. The sample data list 95,000 to 100,000 clones, and roughly 95% of these were observed just once. Around 0.2% of the sample rests with the top ten.

Sequencing used T cells isolated from PBMCs. This receptor was identified in a human donor in good health. The chain couples TRBV7-6 to TRBJ2-7; 8 bases in the middle match TRBD2. Read as DNA, the sequence is TGTGCCAGCAGCCTTTCCAGCGGGGGAGGCTACGAGCAGTACTTC. This translates into CASSLSSGGGYEQYF.